This record covers a single T cell receptor (beta chain). The antigen is undetermined. The donors, healthy adults who were HIV-negative, had experienced no recent acute infections or vaccinations. Using immunoSEQ multiplex PCR, the repertoire was profiled, and TCRdb retains in-frame clones only, with some absent. The repertoire includes some 630,000 clones, more than 70% of them detected once, and about 1.8% sits in the top ten. V lost 3 bases and J 0 bases, leaving 18 bases between the germline ends. Germline V gene data show CDR1 as MGHRA and CDR2 as YSYEKL. CDR3 size: 17 residues. The sample comes from a study of shared clonotypes between healthy human individuals. Findings and limits, study-wide: Genetic and exposure-history diversity was limited by the small donor number. The study's rarefaction showed incomplete sorted-subset sequencing despite large depth.

Sample: memory CD4+ T cells sorted from blood. The subset denotes: CD45RA-negative fraction. The rearrangement joins TRBV4-1 to TRBJ2-7; D unclear. The TCR originated in a woman under 40 in good health. The CDR3: CASSHSGRFSSSYEQYF. DNA of the CDR3: TGCGCCAGCAGCCACTCTGGACGGTTTTCGAGCTCCTACGAGCAGTACTTC.